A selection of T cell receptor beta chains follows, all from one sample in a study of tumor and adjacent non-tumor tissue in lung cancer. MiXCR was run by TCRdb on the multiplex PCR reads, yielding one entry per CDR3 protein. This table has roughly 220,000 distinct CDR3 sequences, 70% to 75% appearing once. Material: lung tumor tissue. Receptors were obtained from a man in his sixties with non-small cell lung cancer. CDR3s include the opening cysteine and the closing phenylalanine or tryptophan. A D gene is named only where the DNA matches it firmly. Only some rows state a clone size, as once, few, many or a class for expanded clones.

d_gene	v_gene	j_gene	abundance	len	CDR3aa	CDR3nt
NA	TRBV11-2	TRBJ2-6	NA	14	CVSSHISGANVLTF	TGTGTCAGTAGTCATATCTCTGGGGCCAATGTCCTGACTTTC
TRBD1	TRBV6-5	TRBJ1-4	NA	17	CASSYSLPGQGNEELFF	TGTGCCAGCAGTTACTCCCTCCCGGGACAGGGTAATGAAGAACTGTTTTTT
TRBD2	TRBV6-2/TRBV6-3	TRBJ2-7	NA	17	CAGSSARGGRPTYEQYF	TGTGCCGGTAGCAGCGCCCGCGGGGGGCGTCCGACCTACGAGCAGTACTTC
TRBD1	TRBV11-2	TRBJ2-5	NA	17	CAGSLIGTRTGGETQYF	TGTGCCGGCAGCTTAATAGGGACGCGGACAGGGGGAGAGACCCAGTACTTC
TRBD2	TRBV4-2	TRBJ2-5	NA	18	CASSQDLRAGGTQDTQYF	TGTGCCAGCAGCCAAGATCTACGGGCGGGGGGAACCCAAGATACACAGTACTTC
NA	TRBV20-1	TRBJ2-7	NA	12	CNVGRFGYEQYF	TGCAATGTAGGGCGATTTGGCTACGAGCAGTACTTC
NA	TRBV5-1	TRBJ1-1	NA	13	CASSSVRGDETFF	TGCGCCAGCAGTTCCGTCAGGGGAGATGAAACTTTCTTT
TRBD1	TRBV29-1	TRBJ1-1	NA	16	CSVGGQGGQWNTEAFF	TGCAGTGTGGGGGGACAGGGTGGCCAATGGAACACTGAAGCTTTCTTT
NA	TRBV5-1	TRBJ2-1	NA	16	CASSLSVGLVDNEQIF	TGCGCAAGCAGCTTGTCTGTAGGTCTTGTGGACAATGAGCAGATCTTC
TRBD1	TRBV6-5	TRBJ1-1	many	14	CASSSGTGGTEAFF	TGTGCCAGCAGCTCCGGGACAGGGGGCACTGAAGCTTTCTTT
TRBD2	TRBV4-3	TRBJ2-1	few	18	CASSQDPTVAGGHNEQFF	TGCGCCAGCAGCCAAGACCCCACCGTAGCGGGAGGTCACAATGAGCAGTTCTTC
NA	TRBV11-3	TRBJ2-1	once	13	CTSSRDLRNEQFF	TGTACCAGCTCCCGGGACTTACGCAATGAGCAGTTTTTC
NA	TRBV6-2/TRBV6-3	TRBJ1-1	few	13	CASSRQENTEAFF	TGTGCCAGCAGTCGACAGGAGAACACTGAAGCTTTCTTT
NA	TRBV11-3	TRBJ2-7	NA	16	CASSLAGLTSSYEQNF	TGTGCCAGCAGCTTAGCCGGGCTGACGAGCTCCTACGAGCAGAACTTC
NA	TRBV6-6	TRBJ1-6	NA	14	CASSPDSNNSALHF	TGTGCCAGCAGTCCCGACAGCAATAATTCAGCCCTCCACTTT
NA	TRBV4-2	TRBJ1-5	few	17	CASSQDPTGHGNQPQHF	TGTGCCAGCAGCCAAGATCCGACGGGGCACGGCAATCAGCCCCAGCATTTT